This paragraph reports one TCR beta chain. The record originates from a study of shared clonotypes between healthy human individuals. TCRdb's copy holds only in-frame clones and misses some; the assay was immunoSEQ multiplex PCR. The sample includes 2,100,000 or so clones, approximately 95% of them seen just once. The V end lost 5 bases, the J end lost 6 bases, and 13 bases lay between the germline ends. The germline V gene has CDR1 LNHDA and CDR2 SQIVND (reference sequence). This CDR3 comprises 13 residues. The chain combines TRBV19 with TRBJ1-1; D unresolved. The specimen was naive CD4+ T cells sorted from blood. As for subset: CD45RA+ positively selected. The sequence was obtained from a man aged 18 to 30 in good health. The CDR3 nucleotides are TGTGCCAGTAGTCCTCAACTTGGCCCTGAAGCTTTCTTT. Its protein product is CASSPQLGPEAFF.